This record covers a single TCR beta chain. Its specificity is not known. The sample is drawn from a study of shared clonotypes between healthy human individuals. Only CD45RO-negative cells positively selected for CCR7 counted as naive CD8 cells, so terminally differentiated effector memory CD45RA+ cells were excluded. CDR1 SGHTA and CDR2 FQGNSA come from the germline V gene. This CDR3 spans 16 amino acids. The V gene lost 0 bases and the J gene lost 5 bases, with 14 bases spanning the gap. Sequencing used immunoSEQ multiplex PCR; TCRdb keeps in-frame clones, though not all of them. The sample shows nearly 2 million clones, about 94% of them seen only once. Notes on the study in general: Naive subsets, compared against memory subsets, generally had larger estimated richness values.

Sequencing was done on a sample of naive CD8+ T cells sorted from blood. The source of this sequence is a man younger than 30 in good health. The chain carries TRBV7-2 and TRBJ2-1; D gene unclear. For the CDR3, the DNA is TGTGCCAGCAGCTTAGCGCTTAGGTTTCCCCACAATGAGCAGTTCTTC. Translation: CASSLALRFPHNEQFF.